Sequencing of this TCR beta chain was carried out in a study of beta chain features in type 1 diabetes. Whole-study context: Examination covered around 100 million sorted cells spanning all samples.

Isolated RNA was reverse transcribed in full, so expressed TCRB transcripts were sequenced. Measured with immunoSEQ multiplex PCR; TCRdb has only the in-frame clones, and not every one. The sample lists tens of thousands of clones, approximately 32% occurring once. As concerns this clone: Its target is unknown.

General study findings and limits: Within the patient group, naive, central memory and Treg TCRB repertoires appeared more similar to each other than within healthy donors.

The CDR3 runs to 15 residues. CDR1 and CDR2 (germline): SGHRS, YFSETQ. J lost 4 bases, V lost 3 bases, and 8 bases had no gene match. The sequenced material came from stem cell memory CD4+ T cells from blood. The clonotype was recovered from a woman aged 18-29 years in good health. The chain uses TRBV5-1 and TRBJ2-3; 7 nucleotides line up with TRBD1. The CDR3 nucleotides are TGCGCCAGCAGCTCTTCGACAGGGTCGGCAGATACGCAGTATTTT. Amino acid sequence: CASSSSTGSADTQYF.